Each of the 17 T cell receptor beta chains below was sequenced from the same sample in a study of cytomegalovirus exposure and HLA in healthy donors. PCR primers comprised 60 Vbeta and 13 Jbeta primers. TCRdb's copy holds only in-frame clones and misses some; the assay was immunoSEQ multiplex PCR. The table shows around 150,000 clones, with about 76% occurring only once. What was sequenced was PBMCs. These receptors originate from a middle-aged woman in good health and CMV-seropositive.

The chain has TRBV4-2 and TRBJ2-5; 11 bases fit TRBD1. CDR3 length: 18 residues. CDR1 is LGHNA, CDR2 YNFKEQ, per germline. V shed 0 bases, J shed 4 bases, and the junction held 10 bases outside the gene matches. CDR3 loop: CASSQDLRGTGGGETQYF. The CDR3 coding sequence is TGTGCCAGCAGCCAAGATCTTCGGGGGACAGGGGGAGGAGAGACCCAGTACTTC.

The gene calls are TRBV2 and TRBJ1-5; D possibly corresponds to TRBD1 (5 bases). Germline loops: CDR1 SNHLY, CDR2 FYNNEI. Trimming cost V 5 bases and J 6 bases, with 14 bases left between them. CDR3 length: 14 amino acids. The DNA of the CDR3 is TGTGCCAGCAGTTTAGGGGATAGGAGTCAGCCCCAGCATTTT. Translating gives CASSLGDRSQPQHF. The full variable domain, its missing parts supplied by reference TRBV2 and TRBJ1-5, is EPEVTQTPSHQVTQMGQEVILRCVPISNHLYFYWYRQILGQKVEFLVSFYNNEISEKSEIFDDQFSVERPDGSNFTLKIRSTKLEDSAMYFCASSLGDRSQPQHFGDGTRLSIL.

The chain links TRBV7-2 to TRBJ2-7; the match to TRBD2 covers 13 bases. This CDR3 contains 15 residues. Germline values: CDR1 SGHTA, CDR2 FQGNSA. V gave up 5 bases and J gave up 3 bases; unmatched junction bases: 4. The CDR3 DNA is TGTGCCAGCAGCCAGGGGACTAGCGGGAACTACGAGCAGTACTTC. Protein sequence: CASSQGTSGNYEQYF.

The chain employs TRBV9 and TRBJ2-1, with 7 bases aligning to TRBD1. CDR3 length: 15 residues. With 4 bases clipped from V and 5 bases from J, the junction kept 9 bases outside the gene matches. CDR1 is SGDLS and CDR2 is YYNGEE in the germline V gene. Here the CDR3 DNA reads TGTGCCAGCAGCCCGAGACAGGGAATAAACAATGAGCAGTTCTTC. Its translation is CASSPRQGINNEQFF.

The rearrangement links TRBV7-9 to TRBJ1-1, with a tentative D call TRBD1 (6 bases). Germline V gene data show CDR1 as SEHNR and CDR2 as FQNEAQ (reference sequence). V shed 5 bases and J shed 4 bases, with 14 bases lying between them. The CDR3 is 14 amino acids. The CDR3, as DNA: TGTGCCAGCAGCCTCAAACAGGGAAGCACTGAAGCTTTCTTT. Residues: CASSLKQGSTEAFF.

The rearrangement joins TRBV7-7 to TRBJ2-5; 13 bases line up with TRBD2. This CDR3 has 16 residues. The germline gives CDR1 SSHAT, CDR2 FNYEAQ (reference sequence). V lost 3 bases to trimming and J lost 2 bases; unmatched junction nucleotides: 3. The CDR3 region is CASSLGLAGSQETQYF. The CDR3 coding sequence is TGTGCCAGCAGCTTGGGACTAGCGGGGTCACAAGAGACCCAGTACTTC.

The genes are TRBV29-1 and TRBJ1-2, with no clear D. V lost 8 bases and J lost 4, with 17 bases in between. Looked up from germline, CDR1 is SQVTM and CDR2 is ANQGSEA. This CDR3 is built from 13 residues. The CDR3 spells CSIRVEGLYGYTF. The DNA for the CDR3 is TGCAGCATCCGTGTGGAGGGCCTCTATGGCTACACCTTC.

The J gene is TRBJ2-7, the V gene TRBV5-4; 8 bases are shared with TRBD1. The germline V gene has CDR1 SGHNT and CDR2 YYREEE (reference sequence). Losses at the gene ends were 4 bases for V and 0 bases for J; bases not matched to a gene: 6. The CDR3 sequence is 15 residues long. CDR3 DNA sequence: TGTGCCAGCAGCCCCCGACAGGGGAGCTCCTACGAGCAGTACTTC. It codes for CASSPRQGSSYEQYF.

This clone was seen only a few times. Other DNA sequences in the same sample also yield this CDR3. The chain has TRBV6-5 and TRBJ1-1; 10 nucleotides agree with TRBD1. V gave up 5 bases and J gave up 4 bases; unmatched junction bases: 7. CDR1 and CDR2 from the germline V gene are MNHEY and SVGAGI. The CDR3 sequence is 15 residues long. The CDR3 DNA reads TGTGCCAGCAGTCCCCGACAGGGGGCGGGCACTGAAGCTTTCTTT. This codes for CASSPRQGAGTEAFF.

This chain connects TRBV9 to TRBJ2-5; D is unresolved. Trimming pared 4 bases from V and 3 bases from J, leaving 13 bases between. This CDR3 contains 14 residues. The germline V gene has CDR1 SGDLS and CDR2 YYNGEE. CDR3 bases: TGTGCCAGCAGCCAAGACACGCTCAAAGAGACCCAGTACTTC. It encodes CASSQDTLKETQYF. Drawing the rest from reference TRBV9 and TRBJ2-5, the complete variable domain is DSGVTQTPKHLITATGQRVTLRCSPRSGDLSVYWYQQSLDQGLQFLIQYYNGEERAKGNILERFSAQQFPDLHSELNLSSLELGDSALYFCASSQDTLKETQYFGPGTRLLVL.

The chain carries TRBV9 and TRBJ2-7; 9 nucleotides line up with TRBD1. CDR3 size: 16 residues. Germline-derived CDR1 and CDR2 are SGDLS and YYNGEE. The junction had 10 bases not matched to a gene; V was cut back by 3 bases and J by 3 bases. This CDR3 is CASSASQGAVIYEQYF. The CDR3 bases are TGTGCCAGCAGCGCCTCACAGGGGGCTGTCATCTACGAGCAGTACTTC.

V gene TRBV30 combines with J gene TRBJ2-6; 8 nucleotides match TRBD1. The germline V gene has CDR1 GTSNPN and CDR2 SVGIG (reference sequence). This CDR3 has 17 amino acids. V shed 0 bases, J shed 1 base, and the junction held 5 bases outside the gene matches. CDR3 coding DNA: TGTGCCTGGAGTGTAGGGACAGGAGCTTCTGGGGCCAACGTCCTGACTTTC. This encodes CAWSVGTGASGANVLTF.

The chain employs TRBV10-3 and TRBJ1-1; a possible D gene is TRBD1 (5 bases). This CDR3 is 14 amino acids long. The germline CDR1 and CDR2 sequences are ENHRY and SYGVKD. V was clipped by 7 bases and J by 1 base, with 13 bases between them. The CDR3 here is CAITAAGKNTEAFF. The CDR3 DNA is TGTGCCATCACGGCGGCAGGGAAGAACACTGAAGCTTTCTTT.

The gene calls are TRBV4-3 and TRBJ1-1; D is perhaps TRBD1 (5 bases). The CDR3 consists of 16 residues. V was shortened by 0 bases and J by 5 bases, with 16 bases between the two germline ends. Germline V lookup: CDR1 LGHNA, CDR2 YSLEER. The CDR3 bases are TGCGCCAGCAGCCAAGAAGTTCTAGGGGCGGGAACTGAAGCTTTCTTT. Protein: CASSQEVLGAGTEAFF.

The CDR3 reads CAISGAQGTEKLFF. In DNA form, the CDR3 reads TGTGCCATCAGTGGTGCACAGGGGACGGAAAAACTGTTTTTT. The V call is TRBV10-3, the J call TRBJ1-4; 7 nucleotides align to TRBD1. This CDR3 has 14 amino acids. Germline lookup yields CDR1 ENHRY and CDR2 SYGVKD. The V and J ends lost 4 bases and 8 bases, in that order; junction bases with no gene match: 7.

This chain connects TRBV9 to TRBJ2-4; D is possibly TRBD1 (7 bases). The CDR3 has 13 amino acids. Per the germline V gene, CDR1 is SGDLS and CDR2 is YYNGEE. V lost 5 bases and J 7 bases, leaving 13 bases between the germline ends. The CDR3 coding sequence is TGTGCCAGCAGTGAGCCAGGGGGGAACATTCAGTACTTC. It translates to CASSEPGGNIQYF. The full variable domain, rest sourced from reference TRBV9 and TRBJ2-4, is DSGVTQTPKHLITATGQRVTLRCSPRSGDLSVYWYQQSLDQGLQFLIQYYNGEERAKGNILERFSAQQFPDLHSELNLSSLELGDSALYFCASSEPGGNIQYFGAGTRLSVL.

The V gene is TRBV25-1, the J gene TRBJ2-5, with D tentatively TRBD2 (7 bases). This CDR3 is 16 amino acids long. Germline V lookup: CDR1 MGHDK, CDR2 SYGVNS. The germline V and J ends were trimmed by 6 bases and 2 bases, with 19 bases remaining between them. The CDR3 coding sequence is TGTGCCAGCAGCGAGGGGGGGGCGCGGGGGCAAGAGACCCAGTACTTC. Residues: CASSEGGARGQETQYF.